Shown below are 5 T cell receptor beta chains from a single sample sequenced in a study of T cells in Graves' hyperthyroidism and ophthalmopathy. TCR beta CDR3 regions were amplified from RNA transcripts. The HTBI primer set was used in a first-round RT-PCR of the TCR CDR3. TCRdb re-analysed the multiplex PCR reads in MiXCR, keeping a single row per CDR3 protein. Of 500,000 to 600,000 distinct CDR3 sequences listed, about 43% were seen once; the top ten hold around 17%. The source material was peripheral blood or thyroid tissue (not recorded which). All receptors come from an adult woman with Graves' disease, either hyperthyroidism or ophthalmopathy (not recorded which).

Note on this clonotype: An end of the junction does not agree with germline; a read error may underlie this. Here the CDR3 DNA reads TGTGCCTGCAGTGCTACCCCGACAGTGCCCAATCAGCCCCAGCATTTT. Its protein product is CACSATPTVPNQPQHF. The genes are TRBV25-1 and TRBJ1-5; possible D gene TRBD1, 5 bases. The CDR3 extends over 16 amino acids. Germline assignment: CDR1 MGHDK and CDR2 SYGVNS.

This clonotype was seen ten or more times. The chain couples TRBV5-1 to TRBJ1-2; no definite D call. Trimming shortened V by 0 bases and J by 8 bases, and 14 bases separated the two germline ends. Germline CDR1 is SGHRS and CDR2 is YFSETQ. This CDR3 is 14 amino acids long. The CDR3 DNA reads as TGCGCCAGCAGCTTGGGCGGAGATGGCGGCGGCTACACCTTC. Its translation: CASSLGGDGGGYTF.

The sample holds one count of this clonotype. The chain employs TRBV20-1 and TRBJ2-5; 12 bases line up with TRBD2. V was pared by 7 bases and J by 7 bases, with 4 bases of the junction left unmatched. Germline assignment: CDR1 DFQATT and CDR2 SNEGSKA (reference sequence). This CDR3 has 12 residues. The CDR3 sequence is CSELAGGGTQYF. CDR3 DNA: TGCAGTGAACTAGCGGGAGGAGGGACCCAGTACTTC.

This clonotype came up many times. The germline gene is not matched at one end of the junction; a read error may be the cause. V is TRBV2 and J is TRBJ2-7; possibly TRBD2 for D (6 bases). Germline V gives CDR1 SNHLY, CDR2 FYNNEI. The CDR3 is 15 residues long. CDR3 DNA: TGTGCCAGCAGTGCCCGAACCTATACTTCACGGGACTTCCTCTTC. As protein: CASSARTYTSRDFLF.

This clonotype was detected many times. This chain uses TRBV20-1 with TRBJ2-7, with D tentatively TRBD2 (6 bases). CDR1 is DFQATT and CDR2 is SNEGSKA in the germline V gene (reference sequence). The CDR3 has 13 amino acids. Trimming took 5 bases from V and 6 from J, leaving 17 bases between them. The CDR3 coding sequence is TGCAGTGCTCGGGTTCGGGACTCCGCCGAGCAGTACTTC. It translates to CSARVRDSAEQYF.